Shown below are 23 T cell receptor beta chains from a single sample sequenced in a study of blood T cell repertoires in COVID-19. Profiled with immunoSEQ multiplex PCR; TCRdb holds only in-frame clones, not every one. The table includes approximately 200,000 clones, 75% to 90% detected once. Sample: PBMCs or T cells enriched from blood (not recorded which). These receptors all come from a woman aged 25-40 years who had been exposed to COVID-19.

The rearrangement joins TRBV9 to TRBJ2-7, with 7 nucleotides matching TRBD2. The V and J ends lost 7 bases and 2 bases, in that order; junction bases with no gene match: 3. This CDR3 is built from 12 residues. Per the germline V gene, CDR1 is SGDLS and CDR2 is YYNGEE. CDR3 sequence: CASPGLPYEQYF. CDR3 coding DNA: TGTGCCAGCCCGGGACTACCCTACGAGCAGTACTTC.

The rearrangement joins TRBV28 to TRBJ1-5; a possible D gene is TRBD1 (5 bases). The CDR3 sequence is 13 residues long. The germline V gene encodes CDR1 MDHEN and CDR2 SYDVKM. The V gene lost 5 bases and the J gene lost 3 bases, with 8 bases spanning the gap. Written as DNA, the CDR3 is TGTGCCAGCAGTATGGGGCTCAATCAGCCCCAGCATTTT. Translation: CASSMGLNQPQHF.

This chain uses TRBV5-1 with TRBJ1-1, with D possibly being TRBD1 (6 bases). Germline loops: CDR1 SGHRS, CDR2 YFSETQ. The CDR3 consists of 13 residues. Trimming shortened V by 2 bases and J by 4 bases, and 9 bases separated the two germline ends. The CDR3 DNA follows: TGCGCCAGCAGCTTAAAGACAGGCACTGAAGCTTTCTTT. This gives the protein CASSLKTGTEAFF.

The V gene is TRBV5-1, the J gene TRBJ1-1; TRBD1 might be the D (5 bases). The germline V gene has CDR1 SGHRS and CDR2 YFSETQ. This CDR3 spans 12 amino acids. Trimming took off 5 bases at V and 5 bases at J, with 10 bases between the two ends. The chain's CDR3 is CASRRGRTEAFF. The CDR3 region has the DNA TGCGCCAGCAGAAGGGGCCGAACTGAAGCTTTCTTT.

The chain recombines TRBV30 with TRBJ2-7; 9 nucleotides match TRBD2. The CDR3 is made up of 15 amino acids. V was pared by 2 bases and J by 5 bases, with 10 bases of the junction left unmatched. Germline V CDR1 and CDR2: GTSNPN, SVGIG (reference sequence). The CDR3 DNA reads as TGTGCCTGGAGTAAGGCTAGCGGGATTTTGGACGAGCAGTACTTC. This translates into CAWSKASGILDEQYF. Combining the CDR3 with reference TRBV30 and TRBJ2-7 gives the whole variable domain SQTIHQWPATLVQPVGSPLSLECTVEGTSNPNLYWYRQAAGRGLQLLFYSVGIGQISSEVPQNLSASRPQDRQFILSSKKLLLSDSGFYLCAWSKASGILDEQYFGPGTRLTVT.

The chain has TRBV5-1 and TRBJ2-1; the match to TRBD2 covers 10 bases. V shed 4 bases and J 3 bases; nucleotides not matched to a gene: 4. Germline CDR1 reads SGHRS; CDR2 reads YFSETQ. This CDR3 region has 15 residues. The DNA for the CDR3 is TGCGCCAGCAGCCAAGCGGGAGGGCTCTACAATGAGCAGTTCTTC. It translates to CASSQAGGLYNEQFF. The whole variable domain, remainder taken from reference TRBV5-1 and TRBJ2-1, is KAGVTQTPRYLIKTRGQQVTLSCSPISGHRSVSWYQQTPGQGLQFLFEYFSETQRNKGNFPGRFSGRQFSNSRSEMNVSTLELGDSALYLCASSQAGGLYNEQFFGPGTRLTVL.

The J gene is TRBJ2-1, the V gene TRBV3-1 (or the pseudogene TRBV3-2), with 10 bases fitting TRBD2. Germline V CDR1 and CDR2: LGHDT, YNNKEL (reference sequence). This CDR3 is built from 15 residues. Unmatched junction bases numbered 3, after V lost 4 bases and J lost 3 bases. This CDR3 reads CASSPTSGNYNEQFF. The CDR3 nucleotides read TGTGCCAGCAGCCCCACTAGCGGGAACTACAATGAGCAGTTCTTC.

This clone was counted a single time. The chain uses TRBV3-1 (or the pseudogene TRBV3-2) and TRBJ1-6; 9 bases align to TRBD1. Germline loops: CDR1 LGHDT, CDR2 YNNKEL (reference sequence). V lost 3 bases and J lost 6; bases outside the gene matches: 6. CDR3 length: 16 amino acids. This CDR3 is CASSQSRTGVNSPLHF. As DNA, the CDR3 is TGTGCCAGCAGCCAGAGTCGGACAGGGGTTAATTCACCCCTCCACTTT.

This rearrangement joins TRBV2 to TRBJ1-3; D is undetermined. V lost 6 bases and J lost 2, with 14 bases in between. The CDR3 sequence is 15 residues long. Germline loops: CDR1 SNHLY, CDR2 FYNNEI. The CDR3 DNA reads TGTGCCAGCAGCCTTGTGGGAGGAGCTGGAAACACCATATATTTT. It codes for CASSLVGGAGNTIYF.

The chain is built from TRBV3-1 (or the pseudogene TRBV3-2) and TRBJ2-7; TRBD1 matches 9 bases. The CDR3 spans 16 residues. The ends lost 4 bases at V and 2 bases at J; junction bases unmatched: 9. The V gene's germline CDR1 is LGHDT and CDR2 YNNKEL (reference sequence). The CDR3 DNA follows: TGTGCCAGCAGCCGGGAACAGGGGGCGCCTCCCTACGAGCAGTACTTC. Its translation is CASSREQGAPPYEQYF.

The chain uses TRBV9 and TRBJ2-2; possibly TRBD1 for D (5 bases). The CDR3 loop spans 14 amino acids. V was trimmed by 5 bases and J by 7 bases, leaving 15 bases between them. Germline V gene data show CDR1 as SGDLS and CDR2 as YYNGEE. DNA for the CDR3: TGTGCCAGCAGTGATCAGGGATTTGGCGGGGAGCTGTTTTTT. It translates to CASSDQGFGGELFF.

J is TRBJ1-2 and V is TRBV15, with D possibly TRBD1 on 6 matching bases. CDR3 size: 16 residues. Trimming took off 3 bases at V and 4 bases at J, with 18 bases between the two ends. Germline lookup yields CDR1 LNHNV and CDR2 YYDKDF (reference sequence). As DNA, the CDR3 is TGTGCCACCAGCAGCATCCGGGACAATCCTTTCTATGGCTACACCTTC. Amino acids: CATSSIRDNPFYGYTF.

This sequence joins TRBV2 and TRBJ2-7, with 9 bases matching TRBD1. This CDR3 is built from 14 residues. Germline V gene lookup returns CDR1 SNHLY and CDR2 FYNNEI. V was clipped by 2 bases and J by 7 bases; unmatched bases: 6. Here the CDR3 DNA reads TGTGCCAGCAGTGAAACGTCGACAGGGGGTGAGCAGTACTTC. Translating gives CASSETSTGGEQYF.

The genes are TRBV11-1 and TRBJ2-1, with no clear D. In germline, CDR1 is SGHAT, CDR2 FQDESV (reference sequence). The V end lost 2 bases, the J end lost 2 bases, and 10 bases lay between the germline ends. The CDR3 runs to 15 residues. DNA of the CDR3: TGTGCCAGCAGCTTACGAGGAATAGCCTACAATGAGCAGTTCTTC. Translation: CASSLRGIAYNEQFF.

A note on this clone: A junction end diverges from the germline sequence, so it may reflect a read error. CDR3 amino acids: CASTLGSSGFTF. CDR3 sequence (DNA): TGTGCCAGCACCCTTGGGAGCAGTGGCTTCACCTTC. The V gene is TRBV7-9, the J gene TRBJ1-2; D unresolved. The CDR3 length is 12 residues. The germline V gene encodes CDR1 SEHNR and CDR2 FQNEAQ (reference sequence).

The CDR3 reads CASSPRPSDNTGELFF. In DNA form, the CDR3 reads TGTGCCAGCAGCCCACGCCCCAGTGATAACACCGGGGAGCTGTTTTTT. The chain is built from TRBV11-2 and TRBJ2-2; D is uncertain. There are 16 residues in the CDR3. Trimming shortened V by 5 bases and J by 2 bases, and 15 bases separated the two germline ends. Germline assignment: CDR1 SGHAT and CDR2 FQNNGV.

The chain joins TRBV20-1 to TRBJ1-2; tentative D call: TRBD1 (5 bases). Germline CDR1 DFQATT, CDR2 SNEGSKA (reference sequence). The V end was cut by 3 bases, the J end by 6 bases, with 14 bases between. This CDR3 spans 13 amino acids. The CDR3 reads CSASTREGHGYTF. The DNA of the CDR3 is TGCAGTGCTAGTACCCGGGAGGGACATGGCTACACCTTC.

The CDR3 DNA reads as TGTGCCAGCAGCTTAGAATTGTCAGCCTACGAGCAGTACTTC. Its protein is CASSLELSAYEQYF. The chain employs TRBV7-8 and TRBJ2-7; D gene uncertain. V lost 1 base and J 2 bases, leaving 9 bases between the germline ends. The CDR3 contains 14 residues. From germline, CDR1 is SGHVS and CDR2 FQNEAQ.

The rearrangement links TRBV5-1 to TRBJ1-2; D call uncertain. The CDR3 runs to 15 residues. Trimming removed 5 bases at V and 8 bases at J, with 22 bases between. CDR1 SGHRS and CDR2 YFSETQ come from the germline V gene. The DNA of the CDR3 is TGCGCCAGCAGGGGCCTAACCGGTGAGCAGTTAGGCTACACCTTC. This sequence encodes CASRGLTGEQLGYTF.

The chain links TRBV29-1 to TRBJ1-4, with TRBD1 identical over 7 bases. The germline V gene has CDR1 SQVTM and CDR2 ANQGSEA. The CDR3 has 14 residues. The J segment lost 3 bases and the V segment lost 6 bases, leaving 7 bases of the junction unmatched. This CDR3 is CSVTRQGSNEKLFF. DNA for the CDR3: TGCAGCGTGACGAGACAGGGCTCTAATGAAAAACTGTTTTTT.

The V gene is TRBV7-2, the J gene TRBJ2-7, with D possibly being TRBD1 (7 bases). CDR3 length equals 15 residues. The V gene lost 2 bases and the J gene lost 7 bases, with 18 bases spanning the gap. The V gene's germline CDR1 is SGHTA and CDR2 FQGNSA. CDR3 amino acids: CASSLRPGGGREQYF. The CDR3 DNA sequence: TGTGCCAGCAGCTTAAGACCCGGAGGGGGCCGAGAGCAGTACTTC.

The V call is TRBV4-1, the J call TRBJ1-5; no clear D. The J call is uncertain, as TRBJ2-3 better fits the DNA end. The CDR3 extends over 14 amino acids. Germline values: CDR1 MGHRA, CDR2 YSYEKL. The CDR3 nucleotides are TGCGCCAGCAAGGCCAGTCGCGGCCAGCCCCAGCAGTATTTT. Its translation is CASKASRGQPQQYF.

The rearrangement joins TRBV6-2 or TRBV6-3 to TRBJ1-6; 8 bases map to TRBD1. This CDR3 is 13 amino acids long. Germline-derived CDR1 and CDR2 are MNHEY and SVGEGT. The junction had 3 bases not matched to a gene; V was cut back by 5 bases and J by 9 bases. CDR3 in DNA: TGTGCCAGCAGTGGGACAGGAGTTTCACCCCTCCACTTT. Translation gives CASSGTGVSPLHF.